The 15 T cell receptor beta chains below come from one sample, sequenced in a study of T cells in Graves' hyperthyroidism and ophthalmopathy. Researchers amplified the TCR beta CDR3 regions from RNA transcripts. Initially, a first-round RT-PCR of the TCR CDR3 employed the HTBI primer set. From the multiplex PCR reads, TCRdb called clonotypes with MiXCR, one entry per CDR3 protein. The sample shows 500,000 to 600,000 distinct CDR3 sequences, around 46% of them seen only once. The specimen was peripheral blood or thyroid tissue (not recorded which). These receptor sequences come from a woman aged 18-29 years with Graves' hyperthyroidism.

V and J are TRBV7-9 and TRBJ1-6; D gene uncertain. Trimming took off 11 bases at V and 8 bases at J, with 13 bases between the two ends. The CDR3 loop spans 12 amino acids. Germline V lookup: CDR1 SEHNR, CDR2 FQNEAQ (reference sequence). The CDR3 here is CACTLVDSPLHF. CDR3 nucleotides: TGTGCCTGCACCTTGGTGGATTCACCCCTCCACTTT.

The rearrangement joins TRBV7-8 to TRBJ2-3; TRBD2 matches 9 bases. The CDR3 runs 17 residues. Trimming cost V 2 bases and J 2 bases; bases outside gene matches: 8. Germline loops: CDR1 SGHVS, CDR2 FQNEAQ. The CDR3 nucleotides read TGTGCCAGCAGCTTATTTTCACTAGCGGGCCTCACAGATACGCAGTATTTT. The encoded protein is CASSLFSLAGLTDTQYF.

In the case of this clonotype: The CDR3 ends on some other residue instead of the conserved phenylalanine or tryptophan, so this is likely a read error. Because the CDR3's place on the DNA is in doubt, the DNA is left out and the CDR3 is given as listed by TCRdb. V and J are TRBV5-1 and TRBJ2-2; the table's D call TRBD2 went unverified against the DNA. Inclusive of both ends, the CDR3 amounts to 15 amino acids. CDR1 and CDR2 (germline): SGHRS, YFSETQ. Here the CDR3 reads CASSGTSANTGELYV.

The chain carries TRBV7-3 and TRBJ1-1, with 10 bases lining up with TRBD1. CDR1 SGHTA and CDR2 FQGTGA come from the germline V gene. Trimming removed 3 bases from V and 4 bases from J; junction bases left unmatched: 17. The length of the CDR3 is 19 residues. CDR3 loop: CASSLGGETGTGARTEAFF. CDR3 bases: TGTGCCAGCAGCTTGGGGGGGGAGACCGGGACAGGGGCGCGCACTGAAGCTTTCTTT. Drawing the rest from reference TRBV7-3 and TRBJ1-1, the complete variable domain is GAGVSQTPSNKVTEKGKYVELRCDPISGHTALYWYRQSLGQGPEFLIYFQGTGAADDSGLPNDRFFAVRPEGSVSTLKIQRTERGDSAVYLCASSLGGETGTGARTEAFFGQGTRLTVV.

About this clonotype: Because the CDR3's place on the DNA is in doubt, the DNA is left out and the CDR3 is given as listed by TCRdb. CDR3 loop: CSAVTMGYGYTFEQYF. The V and J genes are TRBV20-1 and TRBJ2-7. The CDR3 adds up to 16 amino acids, both ends counted. Germline CDR1 and CDR2: DFQATT and SNEGSKA (reference sequence).

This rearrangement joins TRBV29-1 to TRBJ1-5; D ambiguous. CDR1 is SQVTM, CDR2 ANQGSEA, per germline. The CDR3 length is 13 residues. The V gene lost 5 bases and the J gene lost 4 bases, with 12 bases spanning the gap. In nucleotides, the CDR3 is TGCAGCGTTAGTGGTGGCGGGAATCAGCCCCAGCATTTT. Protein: CSVSGGGNQPQHF.

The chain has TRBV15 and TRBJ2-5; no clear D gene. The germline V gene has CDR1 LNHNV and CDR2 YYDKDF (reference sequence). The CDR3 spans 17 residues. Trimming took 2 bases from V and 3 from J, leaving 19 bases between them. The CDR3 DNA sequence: TGTGCCACCAGCAGATCGAATCCGGGCCAGACCGAAGAGACCCAGTACTTC. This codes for CATSRSNPGQTEETQYF.

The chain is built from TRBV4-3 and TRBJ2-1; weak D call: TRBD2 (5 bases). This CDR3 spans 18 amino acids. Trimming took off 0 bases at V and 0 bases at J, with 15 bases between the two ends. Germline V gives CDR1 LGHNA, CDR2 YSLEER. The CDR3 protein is CASSQDWGTGSSYNEQFF. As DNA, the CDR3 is TGCGCCAGCAGCCAAGATTGGGGAACTGGGAGCTCCTACAATGAGCAGTTCTTC.

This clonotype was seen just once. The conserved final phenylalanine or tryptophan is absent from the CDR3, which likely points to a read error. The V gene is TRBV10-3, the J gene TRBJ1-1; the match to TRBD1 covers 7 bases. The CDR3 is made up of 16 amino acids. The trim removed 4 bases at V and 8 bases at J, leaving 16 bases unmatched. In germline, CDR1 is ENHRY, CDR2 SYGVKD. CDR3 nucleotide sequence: TGTGCCATCAGTGGGGGGACAGCCGATCGAGGCGGCGAAGCTTTCCTT. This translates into CAISGGTADRGGEAFL.

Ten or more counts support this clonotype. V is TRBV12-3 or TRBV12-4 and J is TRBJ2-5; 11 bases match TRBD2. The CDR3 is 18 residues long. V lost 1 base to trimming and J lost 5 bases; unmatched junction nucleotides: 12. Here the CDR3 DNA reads TGTGCCAGCAGTTTAGGGGCGGCCCTAGCGGGAGGTACCGAGACCCAGTACTTC. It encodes CASSLGAALAGGTETQYF.

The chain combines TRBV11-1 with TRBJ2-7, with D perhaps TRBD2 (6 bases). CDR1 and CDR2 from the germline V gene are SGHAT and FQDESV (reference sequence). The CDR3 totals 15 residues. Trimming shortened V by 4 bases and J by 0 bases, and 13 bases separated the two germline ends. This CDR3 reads CASSSLGLHSYEQYF. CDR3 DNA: TGTGCCAGCAGCTCGCTGGGACTTCACTCCTACGAGCAGTACTTC.

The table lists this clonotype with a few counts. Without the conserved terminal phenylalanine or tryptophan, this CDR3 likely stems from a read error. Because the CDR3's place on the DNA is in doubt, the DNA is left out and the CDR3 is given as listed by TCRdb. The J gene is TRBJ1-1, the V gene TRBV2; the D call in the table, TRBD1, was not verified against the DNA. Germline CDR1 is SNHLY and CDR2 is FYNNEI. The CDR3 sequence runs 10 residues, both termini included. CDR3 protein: CASRGQRGYY.

The CDR3 sequence is CASSRGRGGAQHF. Here the CDR3 DNA reads TGTGCCAGCAGCCGAGGGAGGGGGGGCGCCCAGCATTTT. The chain employs TRBV6-1 and TRBJ1-5, with a tentative D call TRBD1 (6 bases). Germline CDR1 MNHNS, CDR2 SASEGT. CDR3 length: 13 amino acids. Deletions cut 6 bases from V and 11 bases from J, with 17 bases between.

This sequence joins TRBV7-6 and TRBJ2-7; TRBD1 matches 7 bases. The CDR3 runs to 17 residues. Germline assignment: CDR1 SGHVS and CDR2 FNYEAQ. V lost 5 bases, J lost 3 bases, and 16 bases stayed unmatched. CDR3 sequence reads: CASSASGQAMEFYEQYF. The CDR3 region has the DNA TGTGCCAGCAGCGCCTCCGGACAGGCCATGGAGTTCTACGAGCAGTACTTC. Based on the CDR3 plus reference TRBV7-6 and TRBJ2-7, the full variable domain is GAGVSQSPRYKVTKRGQDVALRCDPISGHVSLYWYRQALGQGPEFLTYFNYEAQQDKSGLPNDRFSAERPEGSISTLTIQRTEQRDSAMYRCASSASGQAMEFYEQYFGPGTRLTVT.

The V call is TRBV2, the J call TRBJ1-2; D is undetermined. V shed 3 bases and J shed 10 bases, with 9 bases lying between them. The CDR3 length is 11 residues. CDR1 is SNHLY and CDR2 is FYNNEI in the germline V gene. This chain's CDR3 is CASSEREYYTF. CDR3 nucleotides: TGTGCCAGCAGTGAGAGGGAGTACTACACCTTC.